This T cell receptor beta chain was sequenced for a study of CD8+ T cells in alopecia areata. Background on the study: Patients in the study were on tofacitinib for 6 to 18 months, then off it for 6 months.

The treatment here: oral pan-JAK inhibitor, 5-10 mg twice daily. Punch biopsies of lesional scalp, plus peripheral blood, were taken from alopecia areata patients. PBMCs served as the source from which CD4+ and CD8+ T cells were sorted. Notes on this clone: No antigen is known for it.

Extraction of RNA preceded its reverse transcription into cDNA, which served as the sequencing template. Sequenced by immunoSEQ multiplex PCR; TCRdb stores in-frame clones only, minus some. The sample consists of some 240,000 clones, 50% to 60% of them appearing once. CDR1 and CDR2 from the germline V gene are SQVTM and ANQGSEA. Trimming took 5 bases from V and 3 from J; bases not matched to a gene: 4. This CDR3 region has 14 residues. The study's findings and limits: A great number of expanded lesional clones endured in scalp and blood during tofacitinib.

The source is a human donor with alopecia areata. V and J are TRBV29-1 and TRBJ2-1, with TRBD1 matching over 10 bases. Here the sequenced sample was CD4+ T cells sorted from blood, taken at week 4, from a patient treated with tofacitinib. CDR3 sequence (DNA): TGCAGCGTTCCGGACAGGGGGTTCTACAATGAGCAGTTCTTC. Protein product: CSVPDRGFYNEQFF.